The T cell receptor beta chain under discussion was sequenced for a study of blood T cell repertoires in COVID-19. Study-wide context: The study drew acute and convalescent COVID-19 samples from the United States, Italy and Spain.

This clone was seen a handful of times. At one end, the junction sequence differs from germline, possibly due to a read error. In the authors' workflow: Amplified reference gene primers provided the basis for estimating nucleated cell counts. Clones were sequenced by immunoSEQ multiplex PCR, and TCRdb holds only the in-frame ones, with some missing. That table supplies the V and J calls and clone size; D and trimming were determined from the DNA. Of roughly 350,000 clones detected, 88% appear once; the ten largest clones hold 3.5% to 4%. Sequenced input: peripheral blood. This TCR was sampled from a woman aged 50 to 65 with active or convalescent COVID-19.

CDR3 DNA sequence: TGTGCCAGCAGTAACTCTAGGGGGACAGCCTATTTT. Translating gives CASSNSRGTAYF. The gene calls are TRBV6-5 and TRBJ1-4; 7 nucleotides align to TRBD1. Germline V gives CDR1 MNHEY, CDR2 SVGAGI. This CDR3 has 12 amino acids.